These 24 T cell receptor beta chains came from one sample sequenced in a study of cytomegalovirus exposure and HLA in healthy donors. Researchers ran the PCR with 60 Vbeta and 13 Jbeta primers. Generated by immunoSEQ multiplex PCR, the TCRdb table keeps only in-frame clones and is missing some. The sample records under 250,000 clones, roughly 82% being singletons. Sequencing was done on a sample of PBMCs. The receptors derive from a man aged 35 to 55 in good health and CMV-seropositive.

The CDR3 spells CASSRLAGPYEQYF. CDR3 DNA sequence: TGTGCCAGCAGTCGACTAGCGGGACCCTACGAGCAGTACTTC. The chain combines TRBV6-5 with TRBJ2-7; 11 positions agree with TRBD2. The CDR3 loop spans 14 amino acids. Per germline, CDR1 MNHEY and CDR2 SVGAGI. V lost 5 bases and J lost 2; bases outside the gene matches: 2.

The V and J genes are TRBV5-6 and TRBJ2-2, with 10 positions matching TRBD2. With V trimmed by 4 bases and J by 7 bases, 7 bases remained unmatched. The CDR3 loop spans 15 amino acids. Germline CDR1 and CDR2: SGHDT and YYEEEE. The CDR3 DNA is TGTGCCAGCAGCCAAGCGGGAGGGCCGGACGGGGAGCTGTTTTTT. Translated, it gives CASSQAGGPDGELFF.

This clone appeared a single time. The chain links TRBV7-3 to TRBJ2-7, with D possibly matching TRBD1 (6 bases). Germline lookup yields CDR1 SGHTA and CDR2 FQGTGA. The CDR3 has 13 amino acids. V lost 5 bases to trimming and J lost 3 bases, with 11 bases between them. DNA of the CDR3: TGTGCCAGCAGCCCCGACAGGTTCTACGAGCAGTACTTC. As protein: CASSPDRFYEQYF.

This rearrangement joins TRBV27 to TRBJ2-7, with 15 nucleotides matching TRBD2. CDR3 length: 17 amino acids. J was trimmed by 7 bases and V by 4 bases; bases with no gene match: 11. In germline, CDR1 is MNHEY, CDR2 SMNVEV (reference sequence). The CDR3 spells CASSSDPGLAGGGEQYF. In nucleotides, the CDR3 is TGTGCCAGCAGTTCCGACCCGGGACTAGCGGGAGGAGGGGAGCAGTACTTC.

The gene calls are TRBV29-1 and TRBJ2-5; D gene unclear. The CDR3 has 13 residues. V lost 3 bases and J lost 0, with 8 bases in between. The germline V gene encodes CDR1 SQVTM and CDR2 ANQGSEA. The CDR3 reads CSVDLLYQETQYF. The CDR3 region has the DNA TGCAGCGTTGATTTACTGTACCAAGAGACCCAGTACTTC.

DNA of the CDR3: TGTGCCAGCAGCCCAGTAGGACTAGCGGGAGGTCTCACCGGGGAGCTGTTTTTT. Amino acid sequence: CASSPVGLAGGLTGELFF. The rearrangement joins TRBV5-4 to TRBJ2-2, with 14 positions matching TRBD2. Trimming took 4 bases from V and 4 from J; bases not matched to a gene: 9. Germline V gene data show CDR1 as SGHNT and CDR2 as YYREEE (reference sequence). The CDR3 spans 18 residues.

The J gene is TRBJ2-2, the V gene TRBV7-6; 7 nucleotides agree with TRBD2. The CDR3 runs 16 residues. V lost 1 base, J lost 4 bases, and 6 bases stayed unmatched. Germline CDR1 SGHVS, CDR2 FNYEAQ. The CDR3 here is CASSLVAGDVTGELFF. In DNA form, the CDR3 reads TGTGCCAGCAGCTTAGTGGCGGGAGACGTCACCGGGGAGCTGTTTTTT. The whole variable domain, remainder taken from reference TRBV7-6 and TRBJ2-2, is GAGVSQSPRYKVTKRGQDVALRCDPISGHVSLYWYRQALGQGPEFLTYFNYEAQQDKSGLPNDRFSAERPEGSISTLTIQRTEQRDSAMYRCASSLVAGDVTGELFFGEGSRLTVL.

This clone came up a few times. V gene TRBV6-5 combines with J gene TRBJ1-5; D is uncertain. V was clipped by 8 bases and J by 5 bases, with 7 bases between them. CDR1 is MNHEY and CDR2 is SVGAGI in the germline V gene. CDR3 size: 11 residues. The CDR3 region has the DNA TGTGCCAGCGGCCTTGATCAGCCCCAGCATTTT. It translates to CASGLDQPQHF.

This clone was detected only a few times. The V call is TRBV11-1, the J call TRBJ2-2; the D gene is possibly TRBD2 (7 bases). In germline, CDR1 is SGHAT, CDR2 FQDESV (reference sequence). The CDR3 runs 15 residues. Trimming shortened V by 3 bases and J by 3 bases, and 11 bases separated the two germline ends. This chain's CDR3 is CASSFRGGDTGELFF. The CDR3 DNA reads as TGTGCCAGCAGCTTCAGGGGAGGGGACACCGGGGAGCTGTTTTTT.

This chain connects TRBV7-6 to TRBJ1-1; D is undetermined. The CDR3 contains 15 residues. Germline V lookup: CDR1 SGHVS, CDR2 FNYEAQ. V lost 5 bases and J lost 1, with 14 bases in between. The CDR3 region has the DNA TGTGCCAGCAGCCCGATTGCTTCTAAGAACACTGAAGCTTTCTTT. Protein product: CASSPIASKNTEAFF.

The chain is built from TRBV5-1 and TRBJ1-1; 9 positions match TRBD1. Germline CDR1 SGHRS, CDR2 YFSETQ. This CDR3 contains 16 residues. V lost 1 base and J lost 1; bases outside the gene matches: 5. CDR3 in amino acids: CASSLTGGIGNTEAFF. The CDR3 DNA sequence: TGCGCCAGCAGCTTGACAGGGGGCATAGGGAACACTGAAGCTTTCTTT.

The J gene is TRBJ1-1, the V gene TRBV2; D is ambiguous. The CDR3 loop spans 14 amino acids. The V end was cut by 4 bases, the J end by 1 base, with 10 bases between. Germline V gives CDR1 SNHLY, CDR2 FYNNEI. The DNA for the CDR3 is TGTGCCAGCAGTGTCGAGTTCGAGAACACTGAAGCTTTCTTT. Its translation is CASSVEFENTEAFF.

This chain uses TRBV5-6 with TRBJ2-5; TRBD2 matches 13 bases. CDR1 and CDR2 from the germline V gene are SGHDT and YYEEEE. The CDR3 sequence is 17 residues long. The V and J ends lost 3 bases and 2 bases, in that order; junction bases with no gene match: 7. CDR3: CASSSGLAGTIQETQYF. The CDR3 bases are TGTGCCAGCAGCTCGGGACTAGCGGGAACTATTCAAGAGACCCAGTACTTC.

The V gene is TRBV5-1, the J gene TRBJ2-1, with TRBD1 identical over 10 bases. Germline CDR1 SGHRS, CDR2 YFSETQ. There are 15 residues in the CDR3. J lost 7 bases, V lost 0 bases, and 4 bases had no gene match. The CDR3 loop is CASSLVDRGINEQFF. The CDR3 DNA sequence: TGCGCCAGCAGCTTGGTGGACAGGGGGATAAATGAGCAGTTCTTC.

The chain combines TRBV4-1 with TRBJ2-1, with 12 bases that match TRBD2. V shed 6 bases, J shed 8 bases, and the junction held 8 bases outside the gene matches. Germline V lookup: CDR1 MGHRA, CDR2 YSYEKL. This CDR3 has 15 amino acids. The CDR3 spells CASSLGLAGSYEQFF. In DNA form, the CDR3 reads TGCGCCAGCAGTCTCGGACTAGCGGGGTCGTATGAGCAGTTCTTC.

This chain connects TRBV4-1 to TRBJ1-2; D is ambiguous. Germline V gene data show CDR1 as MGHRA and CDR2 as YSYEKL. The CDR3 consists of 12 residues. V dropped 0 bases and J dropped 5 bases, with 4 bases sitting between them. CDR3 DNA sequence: TGCGCCAGCAGCCAAGAAACATATGGCTACACCTTC. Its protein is CASSQETYGYTF.

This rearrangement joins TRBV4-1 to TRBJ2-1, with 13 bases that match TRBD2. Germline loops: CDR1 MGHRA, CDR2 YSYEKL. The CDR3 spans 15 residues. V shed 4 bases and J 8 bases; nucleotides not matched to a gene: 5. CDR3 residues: CASSLTSGRAYEQFF. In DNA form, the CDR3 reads TGCGCCAGCAGCCTTACTAGCGGGAGGGCCTATGAGCAGTTCTTC.

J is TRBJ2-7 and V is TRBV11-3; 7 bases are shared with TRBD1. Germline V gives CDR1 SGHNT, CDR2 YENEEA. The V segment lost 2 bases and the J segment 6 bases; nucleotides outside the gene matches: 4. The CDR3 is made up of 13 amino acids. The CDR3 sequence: CASSLMSGGEQYV. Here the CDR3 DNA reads TGTGCCAGCAGCTTAATGTCAGGGGGCGAGCAGTACGTC.

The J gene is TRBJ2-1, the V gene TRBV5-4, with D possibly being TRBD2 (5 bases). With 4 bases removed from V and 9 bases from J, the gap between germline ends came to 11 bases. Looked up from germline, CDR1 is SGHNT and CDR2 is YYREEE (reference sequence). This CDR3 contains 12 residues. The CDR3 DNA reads TGTGCCAGCAGCCGGCCCCGGGGTGAGCAGTTCTTC. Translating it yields CASSRPRGEQFF. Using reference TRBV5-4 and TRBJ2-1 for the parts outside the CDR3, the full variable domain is ETGVTQSPTHLIKTRGQQVTLRCSSQSGHNTVSWYQQALGQGPQFIFQYYREEENGRGNFPPRFSGLQFPNYSSELNVNALELDDSALYLCASSRPRGEQFFGPGTRLTVL.

CDR3: CASSQTGDEQYF. For the CDR3, the DNA is TGTGCCAGCAGCCAAACCGGGGACGAGCAGTACTTC. This chain joins TRBV7-8 and TRBJ2-7; TRBD2 might be the D (5 bases). Deletions cut 5 bases from V and 5 bases from J, with 10 bases between. CDR1 is SGHVS, CDR2 FQNEAQ, per germline. There are 12 residues in the CDR3.

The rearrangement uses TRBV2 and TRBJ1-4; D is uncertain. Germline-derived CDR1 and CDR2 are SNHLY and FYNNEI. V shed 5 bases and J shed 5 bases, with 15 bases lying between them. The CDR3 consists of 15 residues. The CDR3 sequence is CASSRDGGQNEKLFF. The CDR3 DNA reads TGTGCCAGCAGTAGAGACGGAGGTCAAAATGAAAAACTGTTTTTT.

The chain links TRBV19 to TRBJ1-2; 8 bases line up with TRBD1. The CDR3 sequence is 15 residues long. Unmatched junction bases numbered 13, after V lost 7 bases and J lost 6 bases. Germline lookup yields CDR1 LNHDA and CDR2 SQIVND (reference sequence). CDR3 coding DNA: TGTGCCAGTACCCTTCGGACAGGGCGGTGGGATGGCTACACCTTC. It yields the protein CASTLRTGRWDGYTF. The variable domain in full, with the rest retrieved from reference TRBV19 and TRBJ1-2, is DGGITQSPKYLFRKEGQNVTLSCEQNLNHDAMYWYRQDPGQGLRLIYYSQIVNDFQKGDIAEGYSVSREKKESFPLTVTSAQKNPTAFYLCASTLRTGRWDGYTFGSGTRLTVV.

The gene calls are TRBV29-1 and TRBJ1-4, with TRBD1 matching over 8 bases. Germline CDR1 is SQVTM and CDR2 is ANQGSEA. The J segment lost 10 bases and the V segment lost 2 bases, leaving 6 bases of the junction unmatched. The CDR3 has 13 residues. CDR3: CSVEFRGRGKLFF. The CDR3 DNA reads TGCAGCGTTGAATTCAGGGGGCGGGGAAAACTGTTTTTT.

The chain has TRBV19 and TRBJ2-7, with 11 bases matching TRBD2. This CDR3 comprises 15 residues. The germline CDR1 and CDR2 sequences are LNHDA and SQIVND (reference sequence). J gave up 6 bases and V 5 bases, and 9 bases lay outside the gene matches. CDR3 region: CASSPRLAGSVEQYV. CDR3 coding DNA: TGTGCCAGTAGTCCTCGACTAGCGGGATCTGTCGAGCAGTACGTC.